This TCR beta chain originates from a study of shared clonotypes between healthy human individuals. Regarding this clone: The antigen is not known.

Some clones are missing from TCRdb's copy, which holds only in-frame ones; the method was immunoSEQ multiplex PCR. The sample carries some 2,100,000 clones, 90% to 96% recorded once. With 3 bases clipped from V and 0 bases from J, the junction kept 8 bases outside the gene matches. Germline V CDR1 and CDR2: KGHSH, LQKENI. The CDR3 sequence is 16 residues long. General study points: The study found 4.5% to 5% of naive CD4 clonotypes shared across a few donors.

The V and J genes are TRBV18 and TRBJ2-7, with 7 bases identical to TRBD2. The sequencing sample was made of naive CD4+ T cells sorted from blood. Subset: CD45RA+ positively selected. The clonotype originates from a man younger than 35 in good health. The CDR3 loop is CASSPQTSLSSYEQYF. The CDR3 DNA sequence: TGTGCCAGCTCACCTCAGACTAGCCTGAGCTCCTACGAGCAGTACTTC.